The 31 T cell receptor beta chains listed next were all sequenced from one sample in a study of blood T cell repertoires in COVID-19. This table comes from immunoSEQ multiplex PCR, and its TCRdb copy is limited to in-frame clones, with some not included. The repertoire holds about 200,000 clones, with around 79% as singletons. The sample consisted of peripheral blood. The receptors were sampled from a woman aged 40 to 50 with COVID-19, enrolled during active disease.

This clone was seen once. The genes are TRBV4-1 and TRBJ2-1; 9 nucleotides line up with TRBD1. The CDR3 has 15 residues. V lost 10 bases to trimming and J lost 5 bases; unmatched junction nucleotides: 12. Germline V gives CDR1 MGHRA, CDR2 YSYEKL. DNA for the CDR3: TGCGCCACCCAACCGGGACAGGGACCGAACAATGAGCAGTTCTTC. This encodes CATQPGQGPNNEQFF.

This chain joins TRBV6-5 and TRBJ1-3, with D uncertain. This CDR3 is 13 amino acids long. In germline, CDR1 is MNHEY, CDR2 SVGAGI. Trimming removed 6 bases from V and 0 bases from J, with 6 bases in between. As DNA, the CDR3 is TGTGCCAGCAGACAGAGCTCTGGAAACACCATATATTTT. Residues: CASRQSSGNTIYF.

The DNA of the CDR3 is TGCGCCAGCAGCTACACCAGCGGGAGCTCCTACAATGAGCAGTTCTTC. Amino acids: CASSYTSGSSYNEQFF. J is TRBJ2-1 and V is TRBV5-1, with 8 positions matching TRBD2. Germline lookup yields CDR1 SGHRS and CDR2 YFSETQ. The CDR3 length is 16 residues. V shed 3 bases, J shed 0 bases, and the junction held 5 bases outside the gene matches. The full variable domain, in which reference TRBV5-1 and TRBJ2-1 provide the parts outside the CDR3, is KAGVTQTPRYLIKTRGQQVTLSCSPISGHRSVSWYQQTPGQGLQFLFEYFSETQRNKGNFPGRFSGRQFSNSRSEMNVSTLELGDSALYLCASSYTSGSSYNEQFFGPGTRLTVL.

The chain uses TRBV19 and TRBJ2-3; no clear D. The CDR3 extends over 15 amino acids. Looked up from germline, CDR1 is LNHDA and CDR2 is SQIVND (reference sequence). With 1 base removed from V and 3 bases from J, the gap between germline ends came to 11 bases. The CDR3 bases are TGTGCCAGTAGTATAGGGGCTGAAGTTACAGATACGCAGTATTTT. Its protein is CASSIGAEVTDTQYF.

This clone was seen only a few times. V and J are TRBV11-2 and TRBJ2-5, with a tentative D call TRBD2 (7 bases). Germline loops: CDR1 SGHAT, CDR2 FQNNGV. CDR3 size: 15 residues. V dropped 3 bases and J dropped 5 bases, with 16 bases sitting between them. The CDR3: CASSFRTGGGETQYF. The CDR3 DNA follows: TGTGCCAGCAGCTTTAGAACGGGGGGCGGGGAGACCCAGTACTTC.

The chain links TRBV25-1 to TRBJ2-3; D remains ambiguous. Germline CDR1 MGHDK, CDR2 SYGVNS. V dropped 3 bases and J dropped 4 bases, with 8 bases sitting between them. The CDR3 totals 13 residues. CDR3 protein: CASSDHSADTQYF. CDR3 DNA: TGTGCCAGCAGTGACCACTCGGCAGATACGCAGTATTTT.

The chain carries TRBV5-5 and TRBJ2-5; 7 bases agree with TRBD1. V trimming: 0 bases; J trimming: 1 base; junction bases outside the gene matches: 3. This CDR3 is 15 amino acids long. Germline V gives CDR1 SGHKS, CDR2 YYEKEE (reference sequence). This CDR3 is CASSLDHRGQETQYF. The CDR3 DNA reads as TGTGCCAGCAGCTTGGATCACAGGGGCCAAGAGACCCAGTACTTC.

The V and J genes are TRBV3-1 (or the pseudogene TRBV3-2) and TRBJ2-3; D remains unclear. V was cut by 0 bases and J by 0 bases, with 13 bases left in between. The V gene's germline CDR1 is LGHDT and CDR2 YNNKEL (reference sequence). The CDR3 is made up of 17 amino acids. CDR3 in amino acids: CASSQDNWPVSTDTQYF. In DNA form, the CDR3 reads TGTGCCAGCAGCCAAGATAATTGGCCCGTTAGCACAGATACGCAGTATTTT.

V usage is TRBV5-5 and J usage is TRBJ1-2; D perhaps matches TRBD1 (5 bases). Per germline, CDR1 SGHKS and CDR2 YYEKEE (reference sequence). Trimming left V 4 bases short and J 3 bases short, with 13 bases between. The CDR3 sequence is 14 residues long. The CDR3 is CASSGGDADYGYTF. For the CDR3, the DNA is TGTGCCAGCAGCGGAGGGGACGCGGACTATGGCTACACCTTC.

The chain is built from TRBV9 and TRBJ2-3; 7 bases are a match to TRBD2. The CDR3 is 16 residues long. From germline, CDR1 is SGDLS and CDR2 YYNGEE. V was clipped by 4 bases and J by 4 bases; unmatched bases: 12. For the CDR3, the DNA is TGTGCCAGCAGCCCGCCCCCCGGACTAGGGCCAGATACGCAGTATTTT. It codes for CASSPPPGLGPDTQYF.

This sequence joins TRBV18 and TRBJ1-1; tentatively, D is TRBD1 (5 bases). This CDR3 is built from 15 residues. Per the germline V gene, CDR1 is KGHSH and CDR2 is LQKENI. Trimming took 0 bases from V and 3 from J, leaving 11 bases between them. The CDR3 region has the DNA TGTGCCAGCTCACCACCCCAGGGTCCGGACACTGAAGCTTTCTTT. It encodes CASSPPQGPDTEAFF.

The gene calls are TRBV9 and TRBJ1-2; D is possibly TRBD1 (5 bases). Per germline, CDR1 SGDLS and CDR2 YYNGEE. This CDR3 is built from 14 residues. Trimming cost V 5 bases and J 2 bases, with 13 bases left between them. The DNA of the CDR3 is TGTGCCAGCAGTGAGGTGGGGGGAAACTATGGCTACACCTTC. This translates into CASSEVGGNYGYTF. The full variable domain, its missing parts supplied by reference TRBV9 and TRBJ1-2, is DSGVTQTPKHLITATGQRVTLRCSPRSGDLSVYWYQQSLDQGLQFLIQYYNGEERAKGNILERFSAQQFPDLHSELNLSSLELGDSALYFCASSEVGGNYGYTFGSGTRLTVV.

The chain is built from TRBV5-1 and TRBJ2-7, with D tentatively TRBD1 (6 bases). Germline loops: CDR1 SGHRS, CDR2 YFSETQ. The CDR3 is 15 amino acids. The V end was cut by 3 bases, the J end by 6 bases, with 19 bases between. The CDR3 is CASSSLGTGYGEQYF. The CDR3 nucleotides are TGCGCCAGCAGCTCCCTGGGAACAGGGTACGGCGAGCAGTACTTC.

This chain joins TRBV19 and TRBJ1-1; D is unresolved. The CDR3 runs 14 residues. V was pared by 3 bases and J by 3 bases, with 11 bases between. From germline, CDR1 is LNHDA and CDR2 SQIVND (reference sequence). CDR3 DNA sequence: TGTGCCAGTAGTATGAGGATTAGCTACACTGAAGCTTTCTTT. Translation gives CASSMRISYTEAFF.

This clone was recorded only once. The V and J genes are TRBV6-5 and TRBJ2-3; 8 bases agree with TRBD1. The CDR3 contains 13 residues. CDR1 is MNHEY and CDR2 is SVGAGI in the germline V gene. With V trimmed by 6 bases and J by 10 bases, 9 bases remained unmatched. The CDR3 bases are TGTGCCAGCAGCAGGGGGCCGAGGGAAGCGCAGTATTTT. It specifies CASSRGPREAQYF.

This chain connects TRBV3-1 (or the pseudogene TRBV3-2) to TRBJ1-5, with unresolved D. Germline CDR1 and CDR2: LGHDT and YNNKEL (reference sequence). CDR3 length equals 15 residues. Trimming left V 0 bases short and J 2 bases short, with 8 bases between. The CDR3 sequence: CASSQEGVRNQPQHF. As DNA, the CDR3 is TGTGCCAGCAGCCAAGAGGGAGTACGCAATCAGCCCCAGCATTTT.

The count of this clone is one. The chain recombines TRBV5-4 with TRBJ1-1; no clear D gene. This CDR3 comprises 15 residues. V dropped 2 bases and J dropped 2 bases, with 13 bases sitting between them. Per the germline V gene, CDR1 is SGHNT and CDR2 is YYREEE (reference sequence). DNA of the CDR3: TGTGCCAGCAGCTTCCGGACTGATATCAACACTGAAGCTTTCTTT. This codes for CASSFRTDINTEAFF.

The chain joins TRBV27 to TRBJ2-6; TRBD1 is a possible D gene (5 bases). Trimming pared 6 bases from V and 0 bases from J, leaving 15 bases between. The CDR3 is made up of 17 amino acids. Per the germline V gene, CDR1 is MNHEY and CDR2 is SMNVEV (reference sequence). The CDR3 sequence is CASRRQDIPSGANVLTF. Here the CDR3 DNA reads TGTGCCAGCAGGAGGCAGGACATACCCTCTGGGGCCAACGTCCTGACTTTC.

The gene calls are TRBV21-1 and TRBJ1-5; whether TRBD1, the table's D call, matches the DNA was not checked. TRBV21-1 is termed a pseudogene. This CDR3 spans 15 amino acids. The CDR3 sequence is CASSNGTGGNQPQHF. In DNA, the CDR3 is TGTGCCAGCAGCAATGGAACAGGGGGAAATCAGCCCCAGCATTTT.

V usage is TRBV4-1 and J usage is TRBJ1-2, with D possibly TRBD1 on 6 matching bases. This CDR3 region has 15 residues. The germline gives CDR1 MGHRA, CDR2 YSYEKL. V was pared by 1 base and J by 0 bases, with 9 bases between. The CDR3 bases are TGCGCCAGCAGCCAAGGGACAGCCTCTAACTATGGCTACACCTTC. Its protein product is CASSQGTASNYGYTF.

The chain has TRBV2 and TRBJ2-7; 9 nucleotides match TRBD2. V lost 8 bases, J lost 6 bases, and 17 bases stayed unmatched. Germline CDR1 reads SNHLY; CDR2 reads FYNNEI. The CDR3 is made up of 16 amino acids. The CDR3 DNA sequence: TGTGCCAGCTCCGAGACTAGCGGCACCCTTAGGGGCGAGCAGTACTTC. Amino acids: CASSETSGTLRGEQYF. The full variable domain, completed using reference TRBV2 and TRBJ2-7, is EPEVTQTPSHQVTQMGQEVILRCVPISNHLYFYWYRQILGQKVEFLVSFYNNEISEKSEIFDDQFSVERPDGSNFTLKIRSTKLEDSAMYFCASSETSGTLRGEQYFGPGTRLTVT.

The CDR3 bases are TGTGCCAGCAGCCCGACAGGGAGTGCGTCACCCCTCCACTTT. Its translation: CASSPTGSASPLHF. The rearrangement links TRBV11-2 to TRBJ1-6; 7 bases align to TRBD1. This CDR3 is built from 14 residues. V lost 5 bases, J lost 10 bases, and 8 bases stayed unmatched. Germline V gives CDR1 SGHAT, CDR2 FQNNGV.

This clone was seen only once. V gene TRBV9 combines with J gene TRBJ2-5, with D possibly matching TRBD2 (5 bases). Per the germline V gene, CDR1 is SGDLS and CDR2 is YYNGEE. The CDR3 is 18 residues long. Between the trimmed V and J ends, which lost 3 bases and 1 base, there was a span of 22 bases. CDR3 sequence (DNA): TGTGCCAGCAGCGGTGAGCTTAGAGGGAGCCTCCTCCAAGAGACCCAGTACTTC. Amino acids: CASSGELRGSLLQETQYF.

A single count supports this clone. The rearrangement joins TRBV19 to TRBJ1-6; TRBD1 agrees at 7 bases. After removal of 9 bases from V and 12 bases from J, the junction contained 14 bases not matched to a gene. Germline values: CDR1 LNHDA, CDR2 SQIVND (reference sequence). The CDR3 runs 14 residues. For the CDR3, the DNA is TGTGCCAGCAACATCCCGGGACAGAACTTACCCCTCCACTTT. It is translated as CASNIPGQNLPLHF. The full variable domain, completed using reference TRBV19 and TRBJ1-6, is DGGITQSPKYLFRKEGQNVTLSCEQNLNHDAMYWYRQDPGQGLRLIYYSQIVNDFQKGDIAEGYSVSREKKESFPLTVTSAQKNPTAFYLCASNIPGQNLPLHFGNGTRLTVT.

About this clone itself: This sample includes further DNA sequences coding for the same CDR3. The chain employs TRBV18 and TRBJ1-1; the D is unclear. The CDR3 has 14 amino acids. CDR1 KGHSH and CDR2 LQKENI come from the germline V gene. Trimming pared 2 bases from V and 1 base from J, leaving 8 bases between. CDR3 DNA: TGTGCCAGCTCACCAGCGAGGGAGAACACTGAAGCTTTCTTT. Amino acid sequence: CASSPARENTEAFF.

CDR3 in DNA: TGCAGTGCTAATGGCCGGGGGACGCAGTATTTT. Translated, it gives CSANGRGTQYF. This chain joins TRBV20-1 and TRBJ2-3; weak D call: TRBD2 (6 bases). Germline V CDR1 and CDR2: DFQATT, SNEGSKA (reference sequence). The germline V and J ends were trimmed by 4 bases and 9 bases, with 11 bases remaining between them. The length of the CDR3 is 11 residues.

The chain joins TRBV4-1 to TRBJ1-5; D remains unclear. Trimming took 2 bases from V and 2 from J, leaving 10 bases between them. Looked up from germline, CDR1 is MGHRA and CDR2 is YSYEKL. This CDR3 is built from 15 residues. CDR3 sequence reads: CASSQRYGGNQPQHF. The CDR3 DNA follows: TGCGCCAGCAGCCAAAGGTATGGAGGCAATCAGCCCCAGCATTTT.

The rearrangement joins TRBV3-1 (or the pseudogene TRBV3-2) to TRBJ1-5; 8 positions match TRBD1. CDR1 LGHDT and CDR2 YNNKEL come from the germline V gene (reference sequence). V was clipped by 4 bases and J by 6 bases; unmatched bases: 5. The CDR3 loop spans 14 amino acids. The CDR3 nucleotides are TGTGCCAGCAGCCTTGGACAGGGAGGTCAGCCCCAGCATTTT. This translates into CASSLGQGGQPQHF.

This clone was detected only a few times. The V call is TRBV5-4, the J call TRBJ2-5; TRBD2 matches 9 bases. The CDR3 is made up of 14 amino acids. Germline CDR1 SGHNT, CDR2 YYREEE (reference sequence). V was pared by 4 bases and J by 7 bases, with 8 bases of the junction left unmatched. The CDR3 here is CASSPLAGERTQYF. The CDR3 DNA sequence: TGTGCCAGCAGCCCCTTAGCGGGAGAGCGGACCCAGTACTTC.

The chain's CDR3 is CASSKKRYSGTSGPQETQYF. CDR3 nucleotide sequence: TGTGCCAGCAGTAAAAAACGCTACTCCGGGACTAGCGGGCCCCAAGAGACCCAGTACTTC. V gene TRBV27 combines with J gene TRBJ2-5, with TRBD2 matching 12 bases. The V and J ends lost 5 bases and 1 base, in that order; junction bases with no gene match: 17. The CDR3 is made up of 20 amino acids. Germline-derived CDR1 and CDR2 are MNHEY and SMNVEV (reference sequence).

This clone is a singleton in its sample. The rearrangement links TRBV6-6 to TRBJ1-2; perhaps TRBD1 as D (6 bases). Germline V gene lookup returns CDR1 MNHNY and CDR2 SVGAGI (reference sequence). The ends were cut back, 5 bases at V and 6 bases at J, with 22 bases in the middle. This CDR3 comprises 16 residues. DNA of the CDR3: TGTGCCAGCAGTCACCGAGGGGGAACCCTAGGGGATGGCTACACCTTC. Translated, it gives CASSHRGGTLGDGYTF.